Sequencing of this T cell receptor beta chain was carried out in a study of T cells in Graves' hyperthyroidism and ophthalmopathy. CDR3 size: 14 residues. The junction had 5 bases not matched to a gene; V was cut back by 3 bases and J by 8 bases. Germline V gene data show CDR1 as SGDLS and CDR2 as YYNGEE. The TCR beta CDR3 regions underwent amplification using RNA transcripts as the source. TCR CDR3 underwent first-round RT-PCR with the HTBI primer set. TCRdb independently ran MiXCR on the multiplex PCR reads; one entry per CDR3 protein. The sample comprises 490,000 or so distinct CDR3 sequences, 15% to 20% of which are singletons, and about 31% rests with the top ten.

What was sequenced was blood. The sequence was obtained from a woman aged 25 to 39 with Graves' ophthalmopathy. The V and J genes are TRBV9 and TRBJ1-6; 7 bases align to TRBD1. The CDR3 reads CASSALTGDSPLHF. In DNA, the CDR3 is TGTGCCAGCAGCGCACTTACAGGGGATTCACCCCTCCACTTT. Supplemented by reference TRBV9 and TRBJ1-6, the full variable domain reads DSGVTQTPKHLITATGQRVTLRCSPRSGDLSVYWYQQSLDQGLQFLIQYYNGEERAKGNILERFSAQQFPDLHSELNLSSLELGDSALYFCASSALTGDSPLHFGNGTRLTVT.